This record covers a single T cell receptor beta chain. This specimen belongs to a study of blood T cell repertoires in COVID-19. Study-wide context: PBMCs, B-cell-depleted T cells, or T cells provided the cDNA or gDNA that made up the material.

The CDR3 spans 16 residues. CDR1 and CDR2 (germline): SGHVS, FQNEAQ. With 7 bases removed from V and 0 bases from J, the gap between germline ends came to 18 bases. TCRdb keeps only in-frame clones here, not all; method: immunoSEQ multiplex PCR. This table has roughly 200,000 clones, about four fifths appearing once. This clonotype was sampled from a man between 65 and 85 years old with active or convalescent COVID-19. V is TRBV7-8 and J is TRBJ1-2; D may be TRBD1 (5 bases). What was sequenced was peripheral blood. In DNA, the CDR3 is TGTGCCAGCATTAAGGGGCGCGGCCAGACTAACTATGGCTACACCTTC. This codes for CASIKGRGQTNYGYTF.